This T cell receptor (beta chain) was recovered during a study of shared clonotypes between healthy human individuals. Study-level points and caveats: Blood alone was sampled, and tissue repertoires likely differ. A few donors held about 5.1% of naive CD4 clonotypes in common.

Naive CD8 cells lacked CD45RO and underwent positive selection for CCR7, leaving out terminally differentiated effector memory CD45RA+ cells. CDR3 length: 14 amino acids. Losses at the gene ends were 4 bases for V and 8 bases for J; bases not matched to a gene: 4. Germline V gives CDR1 PRHDT, CDR2 FYEKMQ (reference sequence). In regard to this clone: Its target is not known.

Original data processing: ImmunoSEQ junction-only sequences lacked quality scores, so their filtering differed. The assay was immunoSEQ multiplex PCR, and TCRdb's table has in-frame clones only and misses some. The V and J calls and the clone size are those of that table, but D and trimming were determined from the DNA. Of under 2,000,000 clones listed, about 95% are singletons. Input material: naive CD8+ T cells sorted from blood. This TCR was sampled from a man younger than 35 in good health. The chain employs TRBV13 and TRBJ2-1; 11 bases agree with TRBD2. CDR3 sequence: CASSSGTSGDEQFF. CDR3 sequence (DNA): TGTGCCAGCAGCTCCGGGACTAGCGGTGATGAGCAGTTCTTC.